The 4 T cell receptor beta chains below all came from one sample that was sequenced in a study of blood T cells in healthy people across ages. Primed by a sample-barcoded 5' primer and a J-beta primer mix, a second PCR proceeded for 7 to 11 cycles. MiXCR, applied by TCRdb to the 5' RACE reads, yields one record per CDR3 protein. The sample lists around 790,000 distinct CDR3 sequences, around two fifths occurring once. The specimen was blood. The receptors shown here come from a man between 60 and 70 years old in good health.

The chain uses TRBV20-1 and TRBJ2-2; tentative D call: TRBD2 (5 bases). The CDR3 loop spans 13 amino acids. The germline V gene encodes CDR1 DFQATT and CDR2 SNEGSKA (reference sequence). Trimming pared 6 bases from V and 4 bases from J, leaving 12 bases between. The CDR3 bases are TGCAGTGCCCGGCCGGGGATCACCGGGGAGCTGTTTTTT. It translates to CSARPGITGELFF.

The chain has TRBV7-2 and TRBJ2-3, with 8 bases matching TRBD2. Germline lookup yields CDR1 SGHTA and CDR2 FQGNSA. The CDR3 extends over 15 amino acids. V lost 4 bases and J lost 1; bases outside the gene matches: 4. The CDR3 protein is CASSSTSVGTDTQYF. The CDR3 DNA reads as TGTGCCAGCAGCTCGACTAGCGTTGGCACAGATACGCAGTATTTT.

V and J are TRBV5-1 and TRBJ2-5; TRBD1 might be the D (6 bases). The J call may be incorrect, as the DNA end agrees better with TRBJ2-7. CDR1 SGHRS and CDR2 YFSETQ come from the germline V gene. The CDR3 is 15 amino acids. The CDR3 loop reads CASSLAGETTYEQYF. The CDR3 DNA reads TGCGCCAGCAGCTTGGCAGGGGAAACGACCTACGAGCAGTACTTC.

The chain is built from TRBV18 and TRBJ2-1; D call uncertain. V was cut by 4 bases and J by 8 bases, with 12 bases left in between. This CDR3 is 13 amino acids long. Per the germline V gene, CDR1 is KGHSH and CDR2 is LQKENI. As DNA, the CDR3 is TGTGCCAGCTCACGGTCTCGAATCGATGAGCAGTTCTTC. Amino acid sequence: CASSRSRIDEQFF.